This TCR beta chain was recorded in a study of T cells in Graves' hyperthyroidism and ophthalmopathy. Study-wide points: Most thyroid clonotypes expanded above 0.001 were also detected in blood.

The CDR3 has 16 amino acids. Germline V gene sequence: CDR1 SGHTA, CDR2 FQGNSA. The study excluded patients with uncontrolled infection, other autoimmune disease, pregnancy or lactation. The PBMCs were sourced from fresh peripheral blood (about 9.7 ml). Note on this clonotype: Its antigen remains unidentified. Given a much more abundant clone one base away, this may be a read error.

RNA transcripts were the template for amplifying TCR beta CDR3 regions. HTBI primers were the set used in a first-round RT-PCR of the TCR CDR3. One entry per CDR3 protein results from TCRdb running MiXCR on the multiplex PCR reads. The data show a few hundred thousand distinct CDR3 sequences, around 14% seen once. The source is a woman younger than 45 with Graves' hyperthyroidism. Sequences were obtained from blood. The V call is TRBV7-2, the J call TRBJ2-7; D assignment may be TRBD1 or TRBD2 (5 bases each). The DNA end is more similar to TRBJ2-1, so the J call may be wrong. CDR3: CASSQDEGTPSYEQFF. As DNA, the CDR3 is TGTGCCAGCAGCCAAGACGAAGGGACCCCCTCCTACGAGCAGTTCTTC.